A selection of T cell receptor beta chains follows, all from one sample in a study of blood T cell repertoires in COVID-19. Profiling relied on immunoSEQ multiplex PCR, and the TCRdb table lists in-frame clones only, not all of them. The table records approximately 68,000 clones, 65% to 90% of them present only once. Sequencing was performed on peripheral blood. Receptor source: a man at least 80 years old with active COVID-19. Both conserved end residues are part of each CDR3. The order of the fields is clone size, V gene, J gene, D gene, CDR3 protein, CDR3 DNA. D genes are given only for firm matches. Where a row states a size, it is once, few, many or the class of an expanded clone; other rows omit it.

>-|TRBV5-4|TRBJ2-1|-
CASSLRGRGSYNEQFF
TGTGCCAGCAGCTTGAGAGGCAGGGGCTCCTACAATGAGCAGTTCTTC
>-|TRBV7-2|TRBJ2-6|TRBD1
CASSPRQGTVYSGANVLTF
TGTGCCAGCAGCCCACGACAGGGGACTGTTTACTCTGGGGCCAACGTCCTGACTTTC
>-|TRBV24-1|TRBJ1-1|-
CATSDFPPTENTEAFF
TGTGCCACCAGTGATTTTCCCCCGACTGAGAACACTGAAGCTTTCTTT
>-|TRBV3-1/TRBV3-2|TRBJ2-5|TRBD2
CASSPQRGVKETQYF
TGTGCCAGCAGCCCCCAGCGGGGGGTTAAAGAGACCCAGTACTTC
>once|TRBV7-2|TRBJ1-3|TRBD1
CASSRGQGPSGNTIYF
TGTGCCAGCAGCAGAGGACAGGGACCCTCTGGAAACACCATATATTTT
>-|TRBV27|TRBJ2-4|-
CASMTGRENIQYF
TGTGCCAGCATGACAGGTCGAGAGAACATTCAGTACTTC
>-|TRBV3-1/TRBV3-2|TRBJ2-5|TRBD1
CATRDSQETQYF
TGTGCCACCAGGGACAGCCAAGAGACCCAGTACTTC
>once|TRBV18|TRBJ1-4|-
CASSQTGEKLFF
TGTGCCAGCTCACAAACAGGAGAAAAACTGTTTTTT
>-|TRBV6-2/TRBV6-3|TRBJ2-7|-
CASSNSDEQYF
TGTGCCAGCAGTAATAGCGATGAGCAGTACTTC
>-|TRBV19|TRBJ2-1|TRBD1
CASSIGTGSSYNEQFF
TGTGCCAGTAGTATAGGGACAGGGAGCTCCTACAATGAGCAGTTCTTC
>-|TRBV7-2|TRBJ1-1|TRBD1
CASSQPWTGTEAFF
TGTGCCAGCAGCCAACCCTGGACAGGGACTGAAGCTTTCTTT
>-|TRBV6-5|TRBJ1-4|-
CATLAGTYNEKLFF
TGTGCCACCCTGGCGGGGACCTACAATGAAAAACTGTTTTTT
>few|TRBV3-1/TRBV3-2|TRBJ1-6|-
CASSQLGAGNSPLHF
TGTGCCAGCAGCCAACTAGGGGCAGGAAATTCACCCCTCCACTTT
>once|TRBV4-3|TRBJ2-1|TRBD2
CASSRSGTPGNEQFF
TGCGCCAGCAGCCGTAGCGGGACTCCGGGGAATGAGCAGTTCTTC
>-|TRBV28|TRBJ2-1|-
CASSYGSSYNEQFF
TGTGCCAGCAGTTATGGGAGCTCCTACAATGAGCAGTTCTTC
>few|TRBV6-5|TRBJ2-5|TRBD1
CASSRLGQGETQYF
TGTGCCAGCAGTCGACTCGGACAGGGGGAGACCCAGTACTTC
>few|TRBV18|TRBJ2-3|TRBD1
CASSRRTGKGTDTQYF
TGTGCCAGCTCACGGAGGACAGGGAAAGGCACAGATACGCAGTATTTT
>once|TRBV28|TRBJ2-1|TRBD2
CASSLELARYNEQFF
TGTGCCAGCAGTTTAGAACTAGCGCGATACAATGAGCAGTTCTTC
>-|TRBV14|TRBJ1-1|-
CASSHAGMNTEAFF
TGTGCCAGCAGCCACGCGGGAATGAACACTGAAGCTTTCTTT
>-|TRBV5-1|TRBJ1-1|TRBD1
CASRSGQGALGAEAFF
TGCGCCAGCAGGTCGGGACAGGGGGCCCTTGGGGCTGAAGCTTTCTTT
>-|TRBV18|TRBJ1-4|TRBD1
CASSPGLGTGGEKLFF
TGTGCCAGCTCACCCGGCCTGGGGACAGGGGGCGAAAAACTGTTTTTT
>-|TRBV5-1|TRBJ2-1|TRBD2
CASSSQPGTSGEGQFF
TGCGCCAGCAGCTCGCAACCTGGGACTAGCGGGGAGGGGCAGTTCTTC
>-|TRBV6-4|TRBJ2-2|TRBD2
CASSGAGGPAGELFF
TGTGCCAGCAGTGGAGCGGGAGGGCCTGCCGGGGAGCTGTTTTTT
>-|TRBV6-5|TRBJ1-1|TRBD1
CASSSGGMNTEAFF
TGTGCCAGCAGCTCAGGGGGAATGAACACTGAAGCTTTCTTT
>-|TRBV21-1|TRBJ2-1|-
CASSTRGASEQFF
TGTGCCAGCAGCACCCGGGGGGCGTCTGAGCAGTTCTTC
>-|TRBV27|TRBJ2-7|TRBD2
CASMLAGGVQYF
TGTGCCAGCATGCTAGCGGGAGGGGTGCAGTACTTC
>-|TRBV19|TRBJ2-2|-
CASSGHRDIGELFF
TGTGCCAGTAGTGGTCACAGGGATATCGGGGAGCTGTTTTTT
>-|TRBV5-1|TRBJ1-1|-
CASSLNTEAFF
TGCGCCAGCAGCCTAAACACTGAAGCTTTCTTT
>-|TRBV7-9|TRBJ2-7|-
CASSFGDPNNEQYF
TGTGCCAGCAGCTTTGGAGACCCAAACAACGAGCAGTACTTC
>-|TRBV3-1/TRBV3-2|TRBJ2-7|TRBD1
CASRPGTGASYEQYF
TGTGCCAGCAGACCCGGGACAGGGGCCTCCTACGAGCAGTACTTC
>-|TRBV28|TRBJ1-3|-
CASSRDGSSGNTIYF
TGTGCCAGCAGCCGGGACGGGAGCTCTGGAAACACCATATATTTT
>-|TRBV3-1/TRBV3-2|TRBJ2-5|-
CASSQDVVSLREYF
TGTGCCAGCAGCCAAGATGTCGTCTCCCTCAGGGAGTACTTC
>-|TRBV7-9|TRBJ2-3|TRBD2
CASSPGLAGGRTDTQYF
TGTGCCAGCAGCCCTGGACTAGCGGGGGGGAGGACAGATACGCAGTATTTT
>-|TRBV10-3|TRBJ1-5|-
CAISGDNNQPQHF
TGTGCCATCAGCGGTGACAATAATCAGCCCCAGCATTTT
>-|TRBV10-3|TRBJ1-1|TRBD1
CAITRQGHTEAFF
TGTGCCATCACTAGACAGGGTCACACTGAAGCTTTCTTT
>-|TRBV7-3|TRBJ2-2|TRBD1
CASSLRQGVGGELFF
TGTGCCAGCAGCTTAAGACAGGGAGTCGGCGGGGAGCTGTTTTTT
>once|TRBV2|TRBJ2-3|-
CASSESSGTDTQYF
TGTGCCAGCAGTGAGTCTAGCGGCACAGATACGCAGTATTTT
>-|TRBV5-1|TRBJ1-4|-
CASRKGQNNEKLFF
TGCGCCAGCAGGAAGGGGCAGAATAATGAAAAACTGTTTTTT
>-|TRBV6-5|TRBJ2-1|TRBD2
CASSRPAGGYDEQFF
TGTGCCAGCAGCCGCCCAGCGGGAGGGTATGATGAGCAGTTCTTC
>-|TRBV5-4|TRBJ2-5|TRBD1
CASSLPGQGVQETQYF
TGTGCCAGCAGCCTACCGGGACAGGGGGTTCAAGAGACCCAGTACTTC
>once|TRBV6-5|TRBJ1-6|-
CASSYGQSNSPLHF
TGTGCCAGCAGTTACGGGCAGTCGAATTCACCCCTCCACTTT
>once|TRBV15|TRBJ2-1|-
CATRPGGGTYEQFF
TGTGCCACCAGACCGGGAGGGGGCACCTATGAGCAGTTCTTC
>-|TRBV12-3/TRBV12-4|TRBJ2-7|-
CASSLVTSYEQYF
TGTGCCAGCAGTTTAGTGACTTCCTACGAGCAGTACTTC
>-|TRBV6-4|TRBJ2-1|TRBD2
CASSSSGSNNEQFF
TGTGCCAGCAGTTCTAGCGGGAGCAACAATGAGCAGTTCTTC
>-|TRBV18|TRBJ2-1|TRBD2
CASSPSLAGEAEQFF
TGTGCCAGCTCACCATCACTAGCGGGAGAGGCTGAGCAGTTCTTC
>few|TRBV4-2|TRBJ2-2|-
CASSQDLGLNTGELFF
TGTGCCAGCAGCCAAGATCTCGGACTCAACACCGGGGAGCTGTTTTTT
>-|TRBV5-4|TRBJ1-4|-
CASSSGGAGAREKLFF
TGTGCCAGCAGCTCTGGGGGGGCGGGGGCGCGAGAAAAACTGTTTTTT
>-|TRBV6-2/TRBV6-3|TRBJ1-4|-
CASSYSGWEKLFF
TGTGCCAGCAGTTACTCGGGCTGGGAAAAACTGTTTTTT
>-|TRBV7-2|TRBJ2-7|TRBD1
CASSSPRTGVDEQYF
TGTGCCAGCAGCTCACCTAGGACAGGGGTGGACGAGCAGTACTTC
>-|TRBV19|TRBJ2-5|-
CASSQGSRETQYF
TGTGCCAGTAGTCAGGGAAGTAGGGAGACCCAGTACTTC
>-|TRBV7-8|TRBJ1-5|-
CASSLQTGHNQPQHF
TGTGCCAGCAGCTTACAGACAGGCCACAATCAGCCCCAGCATTTT
>-|TRBV14|TRBJ2-5|TRBD1
CASRRQGADGTQYF
TGTGCCAGCAGAAGACAGGGGGCAGACGGGACCCAGTACTTC
>few|TRBV12-3/TRBV12-4|TRBJ2-7|TRBD1
CASQGAYEQYF
TGTGCCTCGCAGGGGGCCTACGAGCAGTACTTC
>-|TRBV7-2|TRBJ2-5|TRBD2
CASSLGGRPRYF
TGTGCCAGCAGCTTGGGGGGGAGGCCTCGGTACTTC
>-|TRBV6-2/TRBV6-3|TRBJ2-3|TRBD2
CASRPSGTSTDTQYF
TGTGCCAGCAGACCTAGCGGGACTAGCACAGATACGCAGTATTTT